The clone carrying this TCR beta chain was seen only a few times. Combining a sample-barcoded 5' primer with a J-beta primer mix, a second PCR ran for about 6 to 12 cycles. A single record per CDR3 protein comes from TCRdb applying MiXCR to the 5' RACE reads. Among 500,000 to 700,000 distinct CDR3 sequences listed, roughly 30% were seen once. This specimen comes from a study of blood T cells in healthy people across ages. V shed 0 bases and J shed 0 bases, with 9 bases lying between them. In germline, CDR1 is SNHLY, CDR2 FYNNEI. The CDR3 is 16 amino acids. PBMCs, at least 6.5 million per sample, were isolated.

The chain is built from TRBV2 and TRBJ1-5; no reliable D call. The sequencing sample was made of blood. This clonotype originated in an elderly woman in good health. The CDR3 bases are TGTGCCAGCAGTGAAGCGGGCACGTATAGCAATCAGCCCCAGCATTTT. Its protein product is CASSEAGTYSNQPQHF.